Presented here are 22 T cell receptor beta chains from one specimen sequenced in a study of T cell responses to AZD1222 COVID-19 vaccine. Here immunoSEQ multiplex PCR was the method, and the copy in TCRdb shows in-frame clones only, minus some. The table lists 97,000 or so clones, over 75% of them singletons. Source: peripheral blood, taken on day 0 of AZD1222 vaccination. The origin of the receptors is an adult in good health.

The rearrangement joins TRBV11-2 to TRBJ2-7; weak D call: TRBD1 (6 bases). This CDR3 is 13 amino acids long. Germline V lookup: CDR1 SGHAT, CDR2 FQNNGV. Trimming took off 3 bases at V and 6 bases at J, with 12 bases between the two ends. CDR3 sequence: CASSFEGGPEQYF. The DNA of the CDR3 is TGTGCCAGCAGCTTCGAAGGGGGTCCCGAGCAGTACTTC.

This chain links TRBV30 with TRBJ1-4; D is unclear. The ends were cut back, 8 bases at V and 5 bases at J, with 15 bases in the middle. Germline V gene lookup returns CDR1 GTSNPN and CDR2 SVGIG (reference sequence). This CDR3 comprises 13 residues. The CDR3: CAQRPVGNEKLFF. The CDR3 nucleotides are TGTGCCCAACGGCCAGTGGGCAATGAAAAACTGTTTTTT.

The chain employs TRBV7-9 and TRBJ2-1, with 7 bases aligning to TRBD1. This CDR3 has 15 amino acids. The junction had 4 bases not matched to a gene; V was cut back by 1 base and J by 4 bases. Per the germline V gene, CDR1 is SEHNR and CDR2 is FQNEAQ (reference sequence). CDR3 sequence reads: CASSLVGQSYNEQFF. CDR3 in DNA: TGTGCCAGCAGCTTAGTGGGACAGTCATACAATGAGCAGTTCTTC.

This chain links TRBV10-3 with TRBJ2-4; 9 bases agree with TRBD1. The CDR3 totals 14 residues. CDR1 is ENHRY, CDR2 SYGVKD, per germline. J lost 6 bases, V lost 3 bases, and 3 bases had no gene match. The CDR3 loop reads CAISDPGQGNIQYF. CDR3 DNA: TGTGCCATCAGTGATCCGGGACAGGGAAACATTCAGTACTTC.

J is TRBJ1-1 and V is TRBV7-2; 7 nucleotides line up with TRBD1. Germline V gives CDR1 SGHTA, CDR2 FQGNSA. The CDR3 has 14 residues. Trimming at V came to 5 bases and at J to 2 bases, leaving 5 bases not matched to a gene. This chain's CDR3 is CASSKGTVNTEAFF. The CDR3, as DNA: TGTGCCAGCAGCAAGGGGACAGTCAACACTGAAGCTTTCTTT. The complete variable domain, with remaining parts taken from reference TRBV7-2 and TRBJ1-1, reads GAGVSQSPSNKVTEKGKDVELRCDPISGHTALYWYRQSLGQGLEFLIYFQGNSAPDKSGLPSDRFSAERTGGSVSTLTIQRTQQEDSAVYLCASSKGTVNTEAFFGQGTRLTVV.

V and J are TRBV9 and TRBJ2-2; D is undetermined. V was trimmed by 3 bases and J by 8 bases, leaving 5 bases between them. The CDR3 covers 11 residues. Germline V gene data show CDR1 as SGDLS and CDR2 as YYNGEE. The CDR3 nucleotides are TGTGCCAGCAGCGCCACAGGGGAGCTGTTTTTT. This codes for CASSATGELFF.

The V and J genes are TRBV29-1 and TRBJ2-7; D is ambiguous. Trimming shortened V by 4 bases and J by 6 bases, and 10 bases separated the two germline ends. The CDR3 consists of 11 residues. Germline-derived CDR1 and CDR2 are SQVTM and ANQGSEA. The CDR3 DNA follows: TGCAGCGTTGGCACAGACTCCGAGCAGTACTTC. Translation gives CSVGTDSEQYF.

This CDR3 reads CASSLRPRQGDQPQHF. The CDR3 DNA reads as TGTGCCAGCAGCTTAAGGCCCCGGCAGGGTGATCAGCCCCAGCATTTT. V and J are TRBV5-6 and TRBJ1-5; tentatively, D is TRBD1 (5 bases). This CDR3 spans 16 amino acids. Germline CDR1 and CDR2: SGHDT and YYEEEE. V lost 2 bases to trimming and J lost 5 bases, with 17 bases between them.

The rearrangement links TRBV30 to TRBJ2-2, with 7 nucleotides matching TRBD1. The CDR3 is made up of 15 amino acids. V lost 0 bases and J lost 1; bases outside the gene matches: 2. CDR1 is GTSNPN and CDR2 is SVGIG in the germline V gene (reference sequence). CDR3 DNA sequence: TGTGCCTGGAGTGTGGGACAGTTGAACACCGGGGAGCTGTTTTTT. This gives the protein CAWSVGQLNTGELFF.

This rearrangement joins TRBV19 to TRBJ1-1; 8 positions match TRBD1. The CDR3 runs 19 residues. CDR1 and CDR2 from the germline V gene are LNHDA and SQIVND (reference sequence). J lost 6 bases, V lost 6 bases, and 24 bases had no gene match. The CDR3 DNA reads TGTGCCAGTAGCCACGCAGGGGGCGAGTGGCTCCGCGGGAGTCCTGAAGCTTTCTTT. It codes for CASSHAGGEWLRGSPEAFF.

The chain recombines TRBV29-1 with TRBJ1-2; the D gene is possibly TRBD1 (6 bases). The CDR3 is made up of 12 amino acids. Looked up from germline, CDR1 is SQVTM and CDR2 is ANQGSEA. Trimming left V 4 bases short and J 4 bases short, with 10 bases between. In nucleotides, the CDR3 is TGCAGCGTTGCTGTGGGGGCCTATGGCTACACCTTC. This codes for CSVAVGAYGYTF.

The chain combines TRBV27 with TRBJ1-6; the D is unclear. The V gene's germline CDR1 is MNHEY and CDR2 SMNVEV (reference sequence). CDR3 size: 15 residues. Trimming took 7 bases from V and 10 from J, leaving 20 bases between them. CDR3 amino acids: CASKLGLGVRSPLHF. Written as DNA, the CDR3 is TGTGCCAGCAAATTGGGTCTCGGGGTTAGGTCACCCCTCCACTTT.

CDR3 in amino acids: CAISRDGTGNSGNTIYF. CDR3 DNA: TGTGCCATCAGTAGAGACGGGACAGGAAACTCTGGAAACACCATATATTTT. The rearrangement links TRBV10-3 to TRBJ1-3; 8 nucleotides match TRBD1. Germline trimming cut 5 bases from V and 0 bases from J; bases unmatched to any gene: 9. The CDR3 is 17 amino acids. In germline, CDR1 is ENHRY, CDR2 SYGVKD.

This clone is medium-sized by share. The J gene is TRBJ2-2, the V gene TRBV5-1; D may correspond to TRBD1 or TRBD2 (6 bases each). This CDR3 has 15 amino acids. Trimming cost V 0 bases and J 5 bases, with 11 bases left between them. The V gene's germline CDR1 is SGHRS and CDR2 YFSETQ. CDR3 sequence reads: CASSLEGGRTGELFF. CDR3 bases: TGCGCCAGCAGCTTGGAAGGGGGGAGGACCGGGGAGCTGTTTTTT.

The V gene is TRBV5-1, the J gene TRBJ2-7; 9 bases agree with TRBD1. The junction had 6 bases not matched to a gene; V was cut back by 0 bases and J by 5 bases. The germline gives CDR1 SGHRS, CDR2 YFSETQ. The CDR3 loop spans 15 amino acids. The CDR3 sequence is CASSLAGTGMNEQYF. CDR3 sequence (DNA): TGCGCCAGCAGCTTGGCTGGGACAGGGATGAACGAGCAGTACTTC.

This chain uses TRBV19 with TRBJ1-2; TRBD1 matches at 7 bases. This CDR3 has 15 residues. V trimming: 2 bases; J trimming: 4 bases; junction bases outside the gene matches: 7. Germline loops: CDR1 LNHDA, CDR2 SQIVND (reference sequence). This chain's CDR3 is CASSISGGETYGYTF. CDR3 nucleotides: TGTGCCAGTAGTATATCAGGGGGAGAAACCTATGGCTACACCTTC.

The chain joins TRBV7-2 to TRBJ2-3; D unclear. V was trimmed by 3 bases and J by 0 bases, leaving 7 bases between them. This CDR3 has 14 amino acids. The germline V gene encodes CDR1 SGHTA and CDR2 FQGNSA. The CDR3 loop reads CASSFVGSTDTQYF. CDR3 DNA sequence: TGTGCCAGCAGCTTCGTCGGGAGCACAGATACGCAGTATTTT.

The chain combines TRBV19 with TRBJ1-5; unclear D gene. The CDR3 extends over 13 amino acids. Germline V gives CDR1 LNHDA, CDR2 SQIVND (reference sequence). V gave up 5 bases and J gave up 6 bases, with 11 bases separating them. DNA for the CDR3: TGTGCCAGTAGTCGAATGAGGATTCAGCCCCAGCATTTT. It is translated as CASSRMRIQPQHF.

The chain recombines TRBV14 with TRBJ2-7, with a weak D call TRBD2 (6 bases). Between the trimmed V and J ends, which lost 0 bases and 5 bases, there was a span of 8 bases. The CDR3 contains 13 residues. In germline, CDR1 is SGHDN, CDR2 FVKESK. The CDR3 reads CASSQDWGDEQYF. CDR3 nucleotides: TGTGCCAGCAGCCAAGACTGGGGGGACGAGCAGTACTTC.

The chain carries TRBV5-1 and TRBJ1-1; D might be TRBD1 (6 bases). There are 14 residues in the CDR3. Germline-derived CDR1 and CDR2 are SGHRS and YFSETQ. V was clipped by 3 bases and J by 1 base, with 10 bases between them. CDR3 residues: CASSWTAQNTEAFF. The CDR3 coding sequence is TGCGCCAGCAGCTGGACAGCACAGAACACTGAAGCTTTCTTT.

This chain links TRBV7-9 with TRBJ1-1; TRBD1 agrees at 10 bases. V gave up 2 bases and J gave up 1 base; unmatched junction bases: 4. CDR3 length equals 16 residues. CDR1 is SEHNR and CDR2 is FQNEAQ in the germline V gene (reference sequence). CDR3 in DNA: TGTGCCAGCAGCTTACGACAGGGGGCAGGGAACACTGAAGCTTTCTTT. Translated, it gives CASSLRQGAGNTEAFF.

The rearrangement joins TRBV27 to TRBJ2-3, with D unclear. V lost 3 bases and J 0 bases, leaving 7 bases between the germline ends. The CDR3 is made up of 14 amino acids. Looked up from germline, CDR1 is MNHEY and CDR2 is SMNVEV (reference sequence). The chain's CDR3 is CASSLSRSTDTQYF. In DNA form, the CDR3 reads TGTGCCAGCAGTTTGAGCAGAAGCACAGATACGCAGTATTTT.